This TCR beta chain was obtained from a study of control samples from healthy donors and cancer patients. Libraries were prepared by immunoSEQ multiplex PCR; TCRdb keeps only in-frame clonotypes and omits some of them. The table shows about 150,000 clones, with approximately 94% occurring only once. This CDR3 is 13 amino acids long. Germline CDR1 and CDR2: LNHDA and SQIVND (reference sequence). V was shortened by 5 bases and J by 4 bases, with 9 bases between the two germline ends. The source of this sequence is a man in his forties or fifties in good health. Source material: blood. The J gene is TRBJ1-5, the V gene TRBV19, with no clear D. The CDR3: CASSLRRNQPQHF. The CDR3 DNA follows: TGTGCCAGTAGTCTTAGGAGAAATCAGCCCCAGCATTTT.